The 27 T cell receptor beta chains below all came from one sample that was sequenced in a study of HIV-infected children after antiretroviral therapy interruption. A 3' RACE protocol on RNA, with unique molecular identifiers, produced the TCR library. MiXCR, applied by TCRdb to the 3' RACE reads, yields one record per CDR3 protein. The sample has more than 75,000 distinct CDR3 sequences; 5.5% to 8.5% are singletons. Treatment described: PENTA 11 planned treatment interruption arm or continuous ART arm. The sample consisted of CD45RA+ CD4+ T cells from PBMCs, pooled from several time points, taken from a donor given antiretroviral therapy, either interrupted or continuous. Noted subset: naive CD4+ CD45RA+ CD45RO- T cells. The receptors were gathered from a pool of human donors with HIV.

At least ten counts were recorded for this clonotype. The chain has TRBV28 and TRBJ2-1; TRBD2 aligns across 7 bases. V gave up 6 bases and J gave up 2 bases; unmatched junction bases: 4. This CDR3 has 14 amino acids. CDR1 is MDHEN and CDR2 is SYDVKM in the germline V gene. In DNA, the CDR3 is TGTGCCAGCAGCGGGGGGACCCCCTACAATGAGCAGTTCTTC. Its translation is CASSGGTPYNEQFF. Variable domain in full (rest from reference TRBV28 and TRBJ2-1): DVKVTQSSRYLVKRTGEKVFLECVQDMDHENMFWYRQDPGLGLRLIYFSYDVKMKEKGDIPEGYSVSREKKERFSLILESASTNQTSMYLCASSGGTPYNEQFFGPGTRLTVL.

V gene TRBV7-7 combines with J gene TRBJ2-1, with a tentative D call TRBD1 (6 bases). The CDR3 consists of 15 residues. Germline values: CDR1 SSHAT, CDR2 FNYEAQ (reference sequence). The V end lost 0 bases, the J end lost 8 bases, and 14 bases lay between the germline ends. The CDR3 loop is CASSLAPTGNHEQFF. The CDR3 bases are TGTGCCAGCAGCTTAGCCCCGACAGGTAACCATGAGCAGTTCTTC.

This clonotype was counted ten times or more. J is TRBJ2-3 and V is TRBV12-3 or TRBV12-4, with TRBD2 matching 8 bases. CDR3 length: 15 residues. The trim removed 7 bases at V and 1 base at J, leaving 7 bases unmatched. The CDR3 loop is CASTPSGFGTDTQYF. DNA for the CDR3: TGTGCCAGCACCCCTAGCGGGTTTGGCACAGATACGCAGTATTTT.

There are many counts of this clonotype. In DNA form, the CDR3 reads TGCAGTGCTATGGAGTTGTTGGGAATTAGCAATCAGCCCCAGCATTTT. The encoded protein is CSAMELLGISNQPQHF. The rearrangement uses TRBV20-1 and TRBJ1-5, with D unresolved. This CDR3 contains 16 residues. The V gene's germline CDR1 is DFQATT and CDR2 SNEGSKA (reference sequence). The germline V and J ends were trimmed by 4 bases and 0 bases, with 16 bases remaining between them.

This clonotype was detected ten times or more. V and J are TRBV29-1 and TRBJ1-2; 10 bases are a match to TRBD1. The CDR3 has 12 residues. With V trimmed by 6 bases and J by 6 bases, 4 bases remained unmatched. From germline, CDR1 is SQVTM and CDR2 ANQGSEA. Written as DNA, the CDR3 is TGCAGCGTCGGACAGGGGGACGATGGCTACACCTTC. It codes for CSVGQGDDGYTF.

This clonotype was seen ten or more times. The CDR3 here is CASSPSTRTDHTEAFF. DNA of the CDR3: TGCGCCAGCAGCCCATCAACGAGGACAGACCACACTGAAGCTTTCTTT. The chain couples TRBV5-1 to TRBJ1-1; D might be TRBD1 (6 bases). V shed 4 bases and J shed 3 bases, with 19 bases lying between them. CDR3 size: 16 residues. Germline CDR1 is SGHRS and CDR2 is YFSETQ.

Turning to this clonotype: The junction shows a germline mismatch at one end, possibly a read error. The J gene is TRBJ1-2, the V gene TRBV4-2, with D possibly matching TRBD1 (6 bases). CDR1 LGHNA and CDR2 YNFKEQ come from the germline V gene. The CDR3 runs to 15 residues. The CDR3 nucleotides are TGTGCCAGCAGCCAAGAGGGGGGGCGGGACTATGGCTGCACCTTC. This gives the protein CASSQEGGRDYGCTF.

This clonotype has at least ten counts. The chain recombines TRBV6-5 with TRBJ2-5, with D tentatively TRBD1 (6 bases). Germline V gene data show CDR1 as MNHEY and CDR2 as SVGAGI. The CDR3 loop spans 13 amino acids. Trimming stripped 9 bases from V and 7 bases from J, with 18 bases between. Here the CDR3 DNA reads TGTGCCAGTTCCGAGGGACACGTGCGGACCCAGTACTTC. Translating it yields CASSEGHVRTQYF.

The CDR3 here is CASSLQAISTDTQYF. DNA for the CDR3: TGTGCCAGCAGCCTCCAGGCGATTAGCACAGATACGCAGTATTTT. V is TRBV3-1 and J is TRBJ2-3; D is undetermined. CDR1 and CDR2 (germline): LGHDT, YNNKEL (reference sequence). The CDR3 length is 15 residues. Trimming stripped 4 bases from V and 0 bases from J, with 11 bases between.

This clonotype appeared a few times. This chain connects TRBV12-3 or TRBV12-4 to TRBJ2-1, with D tentatively TRBD1 (5 bases). There are 12 residues in the CDR3. Trimming cost V 3 bases and J 11 bases, with 11 bases left between them. CDR3 coding DNA: TGTGCCAGCAGTTTGGGGCCGCTGAAGCAGTTCTTC. Encoded protein: CASSLGPLKQFF.

This chain joins TRBV5-1 and TRBJ1-3; D may be TRBD1 (5 bases). Germline V gene sequence: CDR1 SGHRS, CDR2 YFSETQ. The germline V and J ends were trimmed by 3 bases and 3 bases, with 10 bases remaining between them. The CDR3 runs 14 residues. The CDR3 region has the DNA TGCGCCAGCAGCTCCGGGACGGATGGAAACACCATATATTTT. Residues: CASSSGTDGNTIYF.

There are many counts of this clonotype. V and J are TRBV20-1 and TRBJ2-4; D might be TRBD2 (5 bases). Trimming stripped 0 bases from V and 7 bases from J, with 13 bases between. The germline V gene has CDR1 DFQATT and CDR2 SNEGSKA (reference sequence). The CDR3 has 14 amino acids. The CDR3 loop is CSARDEGGWNIQYF. CDR3 DNA sequence: TGCAGTGCTAGAGATGAGGGCGGGTGGAACATTCAGTACTTC.

At least ten counts were recorded for this clonotype. The rearrangement links TRBV29-1 to TRBJ2-1; D is unclear. Germline-derived CDR1 and CDR2 are SQVTM and ANQGSEA. V lost 3 bases and J 0 bases, leaving 9 bases between the germline ends. The CDR3 has 14 residues. The CDR3 protein is CSVERWSSYNEQFF. CDR3 coding DNA: TGCAGCGTTGAGAGGTGGAGCTCCTACAATGAGCAGTTCTTC.

The sample holds many counts of this clonotype. The chain carries TRBV29-1 and TRBJ1-4; 10 bases map to TRBD1. The germline gives CDR1 SQVTM, CDR2 ANQGSEA. Unmatched junction bases numbered 10, after V lost 2 bases and J lost 7 bases. The CDR3 covers 16 residues. In DNA form, the CDR3 reads TGCAGCGTTGAAATTTTTTCGGGACAGGGGATTGAAAAACTGTTTTTT. Translation: CSVEIFSGQGIEKLFF.

The rearrangement joins TRBV10-3 to TRBJ2-1; TRBD1 matches 7 bases. This CDR3 is 15 amino acids long. CDR1 is ENHRY and CDR2 is SYGVKD in the germline V gene. Losses at the gene ends were 1 base for V and 5 bases for J; bases not matched to a gene: 5. The CDR3 coding sequence is TGTGCCATCAGTGAGTTCACCGGGACAGACAATGAGCAGTTCTTC. This translates into CAISEFTGTDNEQFF.

This clonotype has more than one count but fewer than ten. The genes are TRBV15 and TRBJ2-7; D call uncertain. V lost 4 bases and J lost 3, with 4 bases in between. The CDR3 has 11 amino acids. The germline gives CDR1 LNHNV, CDR2 YYDKDF (reference sequence). CDR3 protein: CATSINYEQYF. The CDR3 DNA sequence: TGTGCCACCAGCATCAACTACGAGCAGTACTTC.

V gene TRBV6-6 combines with J gene TRBJ1-1; 11 positions agree with TRBD1. Trimming took 7 bases from V and 6 from J; bases not matched to a gene: 16. The CDR3 has 17 residues. Germline-derived CDR1 and CDR2 are MNHNY and SVGAGI (reference sequence). The CDR3 coding sequence is TGTGCCAGCAAGTCCACCCGGGACAGGGGGTTATCGTCTGAAGCTTTCTTT. It translates to CASKSTRDRGLSSEAFF.

This clonotype came up many times. The V and J genes are TRBV9 and TRBJ1-1; 10 bases fit TRBD1. From germline, CDR1 is SGDLS and CDR2 YYNGEE. Germline trimming cut 7 bases from V and 5 bases from J; bases unmatched to any gene: 8. This CDR3 region has 14 residues. CDR3 DNA: TGTGCCAGCTCAGCGAGACAGGGGGCTACTGAAGCTTTCTTT. It encodes CASSARQGATEAFF.

This clonotype has only a few counts. V gene TRBV13 combines with J gene TRBJ2-3; TRBD2 aligns across 7 bases. The CDR3 length is 15 residues. Germline CDR1 PRHDT, CDR2 FYEKMQ (reference sequence). V lost 5 bases to trimming and J lost 1 base; unmatched junction nucleotides: 6. Here the CDR3 reads CASSPSGTRTDTQYF. In DNA form, the CDR3 reads TGTGCCAGCAGCCCAAGCGGGACGCGCACAGATACGCAGTATTTT.

This clonotype was recorded at least ten times. The J gene is TRBJ1-5, the V gene TRBV7-9; 8 bases are a match to TRBD1. Germline trimming cut 5 bases from V and 15 bases from J; bases unmatched to any gene: 12. Germline-derived CDR1 and CDR2 are SEHNR and FQNEAQ (reference sequence). CDR3 size: 13 residues. CDR3 sequence reads: CASSRRGQGYPHF. The CDR3 coding sequence is TGTGCCAGCAGCCGACGAGGACAGGGATATCCGCATTTT.

This clonotype was counted only a few times. The chain combines TRBV12-3 or TRBV12-4 with TRBJ1-1; possibly TRBD1 for D (5 bases). The CDR3 has 15 amino acids. V lost 6 bases and J lost 5, with 19 bases in between. CDR3 amino acids: CASSPAPVGGTEAFF. The CDR3, as DNA: TGTGCCAGCAGCCCAGCTCCGGTGGGGGGAACTGAAGCTTTCTTT.

This clonotype was seen ten or more times. The V gene is TRBV2, the J gene TRBJ1-6; 9 nucleotides agree with TRBD1. Losses at the gene ends were 3 bases for V and 7 bases for J; bases not matched to a gene: 7. The germline V gene has CDR1 SNHLY and CDR2 FYNNEI. The length of the CDR3 is 16 residues. The CDR3 protein is CASSDPPGTGNSPLHF. The CDR3 nucleotides are TGTGCCAGCAGTGATCCCCCCGGGACAGGGAATTCACCCCTCCACTTT.

There are many counts of this clonotype. The chain has TRBV19 and TRBJ2-3, with 8 bases fitting TRBD2. The ends lost 7 bases at V and 2 bases at J; junction bases unmatched: 5. The CDR3 totals 14 residues. The germline gives CDR1 LNHDA, CDR2 SQIVND (reference sequence). CDR3 DNA: TGTGCCAGTACACTAGCGGCGGCCACAGATACGCAGTATTTT. This encodes CASTLAAATDTQYF.

This clonotype was picked up many times. This chain uses TRBV10-3 with TRBJ2-7, with unresolved D. The CDR3 has 8 amino acids. CDR1 and CDR2 from the germline V gene are ENHRY and SYGVKD. V dropped 8 bases and J dropped 6 bases, with 2 bases sitting between them. The CDR3 nucleotides are TGTGCCATCTGCGAGCAGTACTTC. Translating gives CAICEQYF.

The chain joins TRBV12-5 to TRBJ1-1; 10 bases match TRBD1. CDR1 LGHNT and CDR2 FRNRAP come from the germline V gene. The CDR3 contains 17 residues. V was pared by 1 base and J by 2 bases, with 7 bases of the junction left unmatched. The CDR3 nucleotides are TGTGCTAGTGGTTTGGGAGTGACAGGGGGCGGAAACACTGAAGCTTTCTTT. It codes for CASGLGVTGGGNTEAFF.

This chain connects TRBV5-6 to TRBJ2-1; D unclear. Trimming stripped 1 base from V and 6 bases from J, with 8 bases between. The CDR3 extends over 13 amino acids. CDR1 and CDR2 from the germline V gene are SGHDT and YYEEEE. The CDR3 region has the DNA TGTGCCAGCAGCTTGTGGATATTCAATGAGCAGTTCTTC. Encoded protein: CASSLWIFNEQFF.

This clonotype was found many times. The CDR3 bases are TGCAGTGCTACCCAGACTAGCGGGCTTTCGGAGACCCAGTACTTC. The encoded protein is CSATQTSGLSETQYF. The chain joins TRBV20-1 to TRBJ2-5; 10 bases agree with TRBD2. CDR1 and CDR2 (germline): DFQATT, SNEGSKA (reference sequence). This CDR3 has 15 amino acids. With V trimmed by 4 bases and J by 5 bases, 10 bases remained unmatched.